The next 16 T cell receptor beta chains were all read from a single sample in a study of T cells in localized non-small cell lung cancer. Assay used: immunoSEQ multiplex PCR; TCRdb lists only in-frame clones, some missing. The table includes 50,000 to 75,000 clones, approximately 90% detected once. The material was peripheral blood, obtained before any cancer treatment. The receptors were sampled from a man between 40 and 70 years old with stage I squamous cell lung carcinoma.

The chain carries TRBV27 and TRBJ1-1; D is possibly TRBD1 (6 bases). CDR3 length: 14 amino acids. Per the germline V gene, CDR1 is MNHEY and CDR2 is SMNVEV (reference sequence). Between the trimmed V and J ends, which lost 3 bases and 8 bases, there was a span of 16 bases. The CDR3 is CASSFITGSMEAFF. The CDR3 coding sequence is TGTGCCAGCAGTTTTATCACAGGGTCGATGGAAGCTTTCTTT.

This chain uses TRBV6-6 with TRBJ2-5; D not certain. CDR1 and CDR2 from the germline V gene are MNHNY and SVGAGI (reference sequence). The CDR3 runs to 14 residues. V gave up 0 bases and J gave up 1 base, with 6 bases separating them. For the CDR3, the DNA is TGTGCCAGCAGTTACTCGTTCAGCCAAGAGACCCAGTACTTC. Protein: CASSYSFSQETQYF.

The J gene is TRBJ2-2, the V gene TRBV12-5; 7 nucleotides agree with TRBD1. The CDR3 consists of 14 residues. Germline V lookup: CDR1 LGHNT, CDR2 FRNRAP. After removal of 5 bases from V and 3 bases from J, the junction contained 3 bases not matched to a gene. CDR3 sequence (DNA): TGTGCTAGTGGTACAGGGGCGGACACCGGGGAGCTGTTTTTT. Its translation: CASGTGADTGELFF.

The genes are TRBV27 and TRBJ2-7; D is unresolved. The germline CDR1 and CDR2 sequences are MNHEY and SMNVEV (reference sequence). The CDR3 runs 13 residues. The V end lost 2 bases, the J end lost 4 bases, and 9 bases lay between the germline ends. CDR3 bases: TGTGCCAGCAGTTTAGCCCCCTTTTACGAGCAGTACTTC. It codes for CASSLAPFYEQYF.

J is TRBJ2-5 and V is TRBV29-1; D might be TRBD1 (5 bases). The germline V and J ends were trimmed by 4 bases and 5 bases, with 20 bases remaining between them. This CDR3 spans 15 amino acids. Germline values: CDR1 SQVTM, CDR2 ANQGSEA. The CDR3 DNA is TGCAGCGTTGGGGGCCGGCTCGTAGGGGCGGAGACCCAGTACTTC. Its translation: CSVGGRLVGAETQYF.

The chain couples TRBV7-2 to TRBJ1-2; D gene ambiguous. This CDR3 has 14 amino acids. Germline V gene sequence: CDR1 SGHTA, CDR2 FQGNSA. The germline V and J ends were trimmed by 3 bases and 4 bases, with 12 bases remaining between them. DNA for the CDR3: TGTGCCAGCAGCTTTAGTACGGGTGGCTATGGCTACACCTTC. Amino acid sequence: CASSFSTGGYGYTF.

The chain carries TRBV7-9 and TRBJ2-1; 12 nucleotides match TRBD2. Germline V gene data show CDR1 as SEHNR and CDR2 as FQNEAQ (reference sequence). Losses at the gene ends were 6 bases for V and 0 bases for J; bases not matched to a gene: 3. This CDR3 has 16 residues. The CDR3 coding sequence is TGTGCCAGCAGTGCGACTAGCGGGAGCTCCTACAATGAGCAGTTCTTC. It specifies CASSATSGSSYNEQFF.

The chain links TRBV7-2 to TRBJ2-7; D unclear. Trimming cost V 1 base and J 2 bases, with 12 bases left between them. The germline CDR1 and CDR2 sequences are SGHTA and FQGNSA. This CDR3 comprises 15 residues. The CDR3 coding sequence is TGTGCCAGCAGCTTAGAGTCTAGGAACGCCTACGAGCAGTACTTC. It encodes CASSLESRNAYEQYF.

The CDR3 region has the DNA TGCGCCAGCAGCTTGGAAGCCTCGGGAGGGTACAATGAGCAGTTCTTC. Its protein product is CASSLEASGGYNEQFF. The J gene is TRBJ2-1, the V gene TRBV5-1, with 8 bases fitting TRBD2. This CDR3 is built from 16 residues. V dropped 0 bases and J dropped 4; count of bases not matched to a gene: 6. Germline CDR1 and CDR2: SGHRS and YFSETQ.

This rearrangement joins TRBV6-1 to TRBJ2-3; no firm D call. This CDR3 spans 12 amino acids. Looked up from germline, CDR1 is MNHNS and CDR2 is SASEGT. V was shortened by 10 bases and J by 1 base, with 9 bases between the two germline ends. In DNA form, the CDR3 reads TGTGCCACCTTACGGCGCACAGATACGCAGTATTTT. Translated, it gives CATLRRTDTQYF.

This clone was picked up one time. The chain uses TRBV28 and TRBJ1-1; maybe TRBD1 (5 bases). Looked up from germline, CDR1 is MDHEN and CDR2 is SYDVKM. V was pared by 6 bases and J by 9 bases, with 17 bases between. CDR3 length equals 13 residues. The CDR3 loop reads CASRGDKGPQAFF. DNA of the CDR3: TGTGCCAGCAGGGGTGACAAGGGGCCCCAAGCTTTCTTT.

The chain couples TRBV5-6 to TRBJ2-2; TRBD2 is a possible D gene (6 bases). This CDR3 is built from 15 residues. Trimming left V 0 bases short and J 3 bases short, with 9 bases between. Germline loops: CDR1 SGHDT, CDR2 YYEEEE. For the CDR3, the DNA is TGTGCCAGCAGCTTGGCAAGGGAGGACACCGGGGAGCTGTTTTTT. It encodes CASSLAREDTGELFF.

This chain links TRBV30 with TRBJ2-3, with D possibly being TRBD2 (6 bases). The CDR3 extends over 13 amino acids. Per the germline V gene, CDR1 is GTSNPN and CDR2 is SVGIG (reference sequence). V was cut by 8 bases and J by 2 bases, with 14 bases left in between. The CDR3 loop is CAGPGTDTDTQYF. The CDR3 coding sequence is TGTGCCGGCCCCGGGACTGACACAGATACGCAGTATTTT.

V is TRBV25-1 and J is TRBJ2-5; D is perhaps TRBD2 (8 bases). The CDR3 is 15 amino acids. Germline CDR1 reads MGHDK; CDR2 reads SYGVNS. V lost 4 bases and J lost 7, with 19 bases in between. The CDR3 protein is CASSARQGRGGTQYF. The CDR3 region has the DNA TGTGCCAGCAGTGCACGACAGGGCCGGGGGGGGACCCAGTACTTC.

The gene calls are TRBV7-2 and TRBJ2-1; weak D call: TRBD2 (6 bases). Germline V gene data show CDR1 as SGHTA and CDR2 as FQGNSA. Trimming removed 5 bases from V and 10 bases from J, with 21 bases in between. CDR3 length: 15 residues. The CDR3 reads CASSAPPAGSSEQFF. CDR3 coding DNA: TGTGCCAGCAGCGCCCCCCCAGCGGGTAGTTCGGAGCAGTTCTTC.

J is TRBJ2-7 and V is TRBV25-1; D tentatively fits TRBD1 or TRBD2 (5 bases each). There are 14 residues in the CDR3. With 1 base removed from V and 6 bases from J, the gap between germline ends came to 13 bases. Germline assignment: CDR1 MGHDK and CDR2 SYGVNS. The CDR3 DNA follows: TGTGCCAGCAGTGAATGGGCAGGGACGGGCGAGCAGTACTTC. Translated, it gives CASSEWAGTGEQYF.